Each of the 29 T cell receptor beta chains below was sequenced from the same sample in a study of breast tumors, draining lymph nodes, adjacent tissues. MiXCR, run by TCRdb on the multiplex PCR reads, gives a single entry per CDR3 protein. Here the sample spans fewer than 15,000 distinct CDR3 sequences, roughly 62% being singletons. Sequencing was carried out using tumor-adjacent breast tissue. Every receptor here comes from a female donor with breast cancer. Some clones in this sample may be carry-over from other donors' samples.

This clonotype was seen once. This chain links TRBV9 with TRBJ2-1, with 8 bases fitting TRBD2. Germline V gene sequence: CDR1 SGDLS, CDR2 YYNGEE. This CDR3 has 14 amino acids. V trimming: 5 bases; J trimming: 4 bases; junction bases outside the gene matches: 5. The CDR3 loop reads CASSSGKAYNEQFF. CDR3 nucleotides: TGTGCCAGCAGTAGCGGGAAGGCTTACAATGAGCAGTTCTTC.

J is TRBJ2-1 and V is TRBV10-3, with D possibly matching TRBD2 (7 bases). The V end lost 0 bases, the J end lost 1 base, and 13 bases lay between the germline ends. The germline CDR1 and CDR2 sequences are ENHRY and SYGVKD. This CDR3 comprises 17 residues. The CDR3, as DNA: TGTGCCATCAGTGAGTCCATGGGGGGGGCGTCCTACAATGAGCAGTTCTTC. This translates into CAISESMGGASYNEQFF.

This clonotype was seen a handful of times. The V gene is TRBV20-1, the J gene TRBJ2-1, with D possibly called TRBD1 or TRBD2 (6 bases each). Germline assignment: CDR1 DFQATT and CDR2 SNEGSKA (reference sequence). The CDR3 is 15 amino acids. Trimming left V 6 bases short and J 8 bases short, with 23 bases between. CDR3 region: CSANLVGGRWDEQFF. For the CDR3, the DNA is TGCAGTGCAAACCTCGTTGGGGGGCGTTGGGATGAGCAGTTCTTC.

J is TRBJ1-3 and V is TRBV6-5; D possibly corresponds to TRBD1 (5 bases). V was cut by 4 bases and J by 5 bases, with 21 bases left in between. Germline assignment: CDR1 MNHEY and CDR2 SVGAGI. There are 17 residues in the CDR3. The CDR3 DNA is TGTGCCAGCAGTTCCCAGGGACCGCGGATTATGCGAAACACCATATATTTT. Translated, it gives CASSSQGPRIMRNTIYF.

The rearrangement uses TRBV12-5 and TRBJ2-1, with D possibly TRBD2 on 6 matching bases. Germline CDR1 is LGHNT and CDR2 is FRNRAP. The V end was cut by 3 bases, the J end by 0 bases, with 15 bases between. CDR3 size: 17 residues. CDR3 nucleotide sequence: TGTGCTAGTGGTTTTGCCGGGGGTCCCAGCTCCTACAATGAGCAGTTCTTC. Its protein product is CASGFAGGPSSYNEQFF.

This sequence joins TRBV14 and TRBJ1-4, with 11 bases identical to TRBD1. V dropped 4 bases and J dropped 7; count of bases not matched to a gene: 5. The germline gives CDR1 SGHDN, CDR2 FVKESK. CDR3 length equals 15 residues. DNA of the CDR3: TGTGCCAGCAGCCTCGACGGGACAGGGGGTGAAAAACTGTTTTTT. Translated, it gives CASSLDGTGGEKLFF.

This clonotype showed up many times. The chain is built from TRBV15 and TRBJ1-1, with unresolved D. Germline V gene lookup returns CDR1 LNHNV and CDR2 YYDKDF (reference sequence). V was clipped by 0 bases and J by 7 bases, with 9 bases between them. The CDR3 sequence is 13 residues long. CDR3 sequence (DNA): TGTGCCACCAGCAGAGACCCATTGAGTGAAGCTTTCTTT. Translating it yields CATSRDPLSEAFF.

J is TRBJ2-1 and V is TRBV20-1; TRBD2 matches 8 bases. V lost 3 bases, J lost 4 bases, and 5 bases stayed unmatched. CDR3 length: 14 residues. CDR1 and CDR2 (germline): DFQATT, SNEGSKA (reference sequence). The CDR3 loop reads CSARLGGRYNEQFF. The CDR3 region has the DNA TGCAGTGCTAGGCTCGGCGGGAGGTACAATGAGCAGTTCTTC.

V and J are TRBV4-3 and TRBJ2-3, with TRBD2 matching 11 bases. The CDR3 runs to 19 residues. With V trimmed by 0 bases and J by 3 bases, 11 bases remained unmatched. The germline V gene has CDR1 LGHNA and CDR2 YSLEER. CDR3: CASSQDGLAGSTGTDTQYF. CDR3 in DNA: TGCGCCAGCAGCCAAGACGGACTAGCGGGTTCCACTGGGACAGATACGCAGTATTTT.

This clonotype was observed at least ten times. This chain links TRBV30 with TRBJ2-1, with D uncertain. Germline V gene lookup returns CDR1 GTSNPN and CDR2 SVGIG (reference sequence). V was shortened by 1 base and J by 5 bases, with 6 bases between the two germline ends. The CDR3 covers 12 residues. In DNA form, the CDR3 reads TGTGCCTGGAGTGGCTGGGACAATGAGCAGTTCTTC. Its protein product is CAWSGWDNEQFF.

This clonotype was detected only once. The chain recombines TRBV3-1 with TRBJ2-1; TRBD2 is a possible D gene (6 bases). The CDR3 sequence is 13 residues long. Germline V gene data show CDR1 as LGHDT and CDR2 as YNNKEL (reference sequence). The V and J ends lost 6 bases and 13 bases respectively, with 19 bases between them. In nucleotides, the CDR3 is TGTGCCAGCAGACCCATTTCCGGGACTTTCCAGTTCTTC. As protein: CASRPISGTFQFF.

This chain links TRBV5-5 with TRBJ2-7, with D tentatively TRBD1 (6 bases). Germline CDR1 reads SGHKS; CDR2 reads YYEKEE (reference sequence). V was shortened by 6 bases and J by 1 base, with 11 bases between the two germline ends. CDR3 size: 13 residues. In DNA, the CDR3 is TGTGCCAGCACCCTGACAGGATCCTACGAGCAGTACTTC. This translates into CASTLTGSYEQYF.

This clonotype is medium-sized by share. The CDR3 is CASSGGGGPQHF. DNA for the CDR3: TGTGCCAGCAGTGGAGGGGGAGGGCCCCAGCATTTT. The gene calls are TRBV2 and TRBJ1-5; TRBD1 might be the D (6 bases). Trimming cost V 4 bases and J 9 bases, with 10 bases left between them. The CDR3 is made up of 12 amino acids. Germline V lookup: CDR1 SNHLY, CDR2 FYNNEI.

There are many counts of this clonotype. This rearrangement joins TRBV5-4 to TRBJ2-4; 12 bases fit TRBD1. Unmatched junction bases numbered 4, after V lost 3 bases and J lost 6 bases. CDR3 length: 15 amino acids. CDR1 and CDR2 (germline): SGHNT, YYREEE (reference sequence). The CDR3 DNA is TGTGCCAGCAGCTCCCCGGGACAGGGGGCAAACATTCAGTACTTC. Amino acids: CASSSPGQGANIQYF.

The chain carries TRBV29-1 and TRBJ1-2; the match to TRBD1 covers 10 bases. Trimming cost V 6 bases and J 0 bases; bases outside gene matches: 4. From germline, CDR1 is SQVTM and CDR2 ANQGSEA. The CDR3 spans 14 residues. The CDR3 DNA sequence: TGCAGCGTCGGGGGACAGGGGCCTAACTATGGCTACACCTTC. As protein: CSVGGQGPNYGYTF.

The DNA of the CDR3 is TGTGCCAGCAGCTTGGGACAGATCAATGAGCAGTTCTTC. Amino acid sequence: CASSLGQINEQFF. V is TRBV5-6 and J is TRBJ2-1; D is perhaps TRBD1 (5 bases). The CDR3 is made up of 13 amino acids. V was clipped by 0 bases and J by 6 bases, with 7 bases between them. Germline-derived CDR1 and CDR2 are SGHDT and YYEEEE.

The chain is built from TRBV10-3 and TRBJ2-7; D is ambiguous. Trimming took 2 bases from V and 1 from J, leaving 9 bases between them. The CDR3 runs 14 residues. Germline V gives CDR1 ENHRY, CDR2 SYGVKD. CDR3 sequence reads: CAISEPDKSYEQYF. The CDR3 DNA sequence: TGTGCCATCAGTGAGCCCGACAAATCCTACGAGCAGTACTTC.

The genes are TRBV6-1 and TRBJ2-7; 7 positions agree with TRBD2. The CDR3 runs to 13 residues. Germline CDR1 and CDR2: MNHNS and SASEGT. The junction had 7 bases not matched to a gene; V was cut back by 8 bases and J by 3 bases. The CDR3 loop reads CASGRAGDYEQYF. The CDR3 DNA follows: TGTGCCAGCGGTCGTGCGGGGGACTACGAGCAGTACTTC.

CDR3 sequence: CASSQVSTGGDRVTYEQYF. DNA of the CDR3: TGCGCCAGCAGCCAAGTGTCCACAGGCGGGGACAGGGTTACCTACGAGCAGTACTTC. This rearrangement joins TRBV4-1 to TRBJ2-7; 9 bases align to TRBD1. Germline values: CDR1 MGHRA, CDR2 YSYEKL. V was clipped by 1 base and J by 2 bases; unmatched bases: 15. CDR3 length: 19 residues.

Concerning this clonotype itself: A read error may produce the germline difference seen at one junction end. This chain connects TRBV9 to TRBJ1-2, with D possibly matching TRBD1 (5 bases). The CDR3 extends over 14 amino acids. The germline CDR1 and CDR2 sequences are SGDLS and YYNGEE. Here the CDR3 DNA reads TGCGCCAGCAGCGGGGGGGAGGGGCACGAGCAGTACTCCTTT. It specifies CASSGGEGHEQYSF.

The V and J genes are TRBV11-2 and TRBJ2-3, with 7 positions matching TRBD2. CDR1 is SGHAT and CDR2 is FQNNGV in the germline V gene. This CDR3 has 13 amino acids. Trimming took 1 base from V and 5 from J; bases not matched to a gene: 0. CDR3 nucleotides: TGTGCCAGCAGCTTAGGCGGGAGAGATACGCAGTATTTT. Protein product: CASSLGGRDTQYF.

This clonotype has just a few counts. V gene TRBV19 combines with J gene TRBJ1-4; 9 bases map to TRBD1. CDR1 and CDR2 (germline): LNHDA, SQIVND (reference sequence). V trimming: 3 bases; J trimming: 8 bases; junction bases outside the gene matches: 7. The CDR3 runs 15 residues. The chain's CDR3 is CASSMGTGIREKLFF. In DNA form, the CDR3 reads TGTGCCAGTAGTATGGGGACAGGGATTCGGGAAAAACTGTTTTTT.

The rearrangement joins TRBV20-1 to TRBJ1-2, with 9 bases matching TRBD1. Germline-derived CDR1 and CDR2 are DFQATT and SNEGSKA (reference sequence). V dropped 7 bases and J dropped 0; count of bases not matched to a gene: 3. The CDR3 runs 13 residues. The CDR3 DNA reads TGCAGTGGACAGGGGGTTTCTAACTATGGCTACACCTTC. It yields the protein CSGQGVSNYGYTF.

The rearrangement uses TRBV6-2 or TRBV6-3 and TRBJ1-3; 9 nucleotides agree with TRBD1. Per germline, CDR1 MNHEY and CDR2 SVGEGT. The CDR3 runs to 16 residues. With 5 bases clipped from V and 1 base from J, the junction kept 6 bases outside the gene matches. The CDR3 DNA reads TGTGCCAGCAGTCAGGACAGGGGAGGATCTGGAAACACCATATATTTT. Translation gives CASSQDRGGSGNTIYF.

The chain is built from TRBV5-1 and TRBJ1-4, with D hard to call. The CDR3 sequence is 14 residues long. V lost 5 bases and J lost 11, with 19 bases in between. The germline V gene encodes CDR1 SGHRS and CDR2 YFSETQ. In DNA, the CDR3 is TGCGCCAGCAGACCCGCGGGTGGTTCCGACAAACTGTTTTTT. It translates to CASRPAGGSDKLFF.

This clonotype was counted ten times or more. This rearrangement joins TRBV14 to TRBJ2-3; D remains unclear. Trimming took off 4 bases at V and 4 bases at J, with 12 bases between the two ends. The length of the CDR3 is 14 residues. Per germline, CDR1 SGHDN and CDR2 FVKESK. CDR3 DNA sequence: TGTGCCAGCAGCCCCCGCTCTCCTGCAGATACGCAGTATTTT. It encodes CASSPRSPADTQYF.

CDR3 residues: CASTLRTSGGAGHEQYF. The CDR3 DNA is TGTGCCAGCACCCTCCGGACTAGCGGGGGGGCTGGTCACGAGCAGTACTTC. The V gene is TRBV11-2, the J gene TRBJ2-7, with 15 bases that match TRBD2. The V and J ends lost 7 bases and 5 bases, in that order; junction bases with no gene match: 12. Germline-derived CDR1 and CDR2 are SGHAT and FQNNGV. CDR3 length: 17 residues.

The chain links TRBV19 to TRBJ2-7, with a weak D call TRBD2 (5 bases). V lost 10 bases, J lost 3 bases, and 10 bases lay in between. Germline values: CDR1 LNHDA, CDR2 SQIVND (reference sequence). The CDR3 loop spans 11 amino acids. The CDR3 sequence: CATRAGYEQYF. The CDR3 DNA reads TGTGCCACCCGCGCGGGCTACGAGCAGTACTTC.

The V and J genes are TRBV20-1 and TRBJ2-7; D unclear. The CDR3 totals 16 residues. Trimming pared 4 bases from V and 6 bases from J, leaving 25 bases between. Germline CDR1 DFQATT, CDR2 SNEGSKA (reference sequence). The CDR3 coding sequence is TGCAGTGCTACGTTTAAGCGCGAGGCCGTCAGTATCGAGCAGTACTTC. Protein: CSATFKREAVSIEQYF.